Described below is a single T cell receptor (beta chain) sequence and its context. Its antigen is currently unknown. Germline-derived CDR1 and CDR2 are DFQATT and SNEGSKA (reference sequence). The trim removed 3 bases at V and 4 bases at J, leaving 3 bases unmatched. The CDR3 length is 13 residues. Transcripts of RNA were the source for amplifying TCR beta CDR3 regions. In the first round, RT-PCR was carried out with HTBI primers, and a multiplex PCR formed the second round. TCRdb fed the multiplex PCR reads into MiXCR, producing one record per CDR3 protein. The data contain more than 15,000 distinct CDR3 sequences, 46% of them seen just once; the ten biggest clones take up over 25%. This sample was taken from a study of Graves' ophthalmopathy and Graves' hyperthyroidism. The study's findings and limits: Blood also harbored most expanded thyroid clonotypes above 0.001 frequency.

Stable hyperthyroid donors showed no ophthalmopathy during 18 months follow-up. Certain patients, namely those with other autoimmune diseases, uncontrolled infections, pregnancy or lactation, were excluded. The authors used Ficoll-Paque density gradient centrifugation to separate PBMCs. The input was 10 ml of fresh peripheral blood. The rearrangement joins TRBV20-1 to TRBJ2-3; 8 nucleotides match TRBD2. The sample consisted of peripheral blood. This clonotype was obtained from a woman between 40 and 50 years old with stable Graves' hyperthyroidism. Here the CDR3 DNA reads TGCAGTGCTAGGAGCGGGAGCTCAGATACGCAGTATTTT. It yields the protein CSARSGSSDTQYF.